The clone carrying this T cell receptor beta chain was detected ten times or more. Its antigen is currently unknown. The data were obtained in a study of T cells in Graves' hyperthyroidism and ophthalmopathy. Background on the study: Peripheral blood was obtained at initial diagnosis, preceding any treatment.

Diagnostic decisions used clinical symptoms, serum thyroxine and TRAb, thyroid ultrasound and orbital computed tomography. The investigators amplified TCR beta CDR3 regions from RNA transcripts. Using the HTBI primer set, a first-round RT-PCR was run on the TCR CDR3. TCRdb passed the multiplex PCR reads through MiXCR, listing each CDR3 protein once. The sample comprises around 60,000 distinct CDR3 sequences, roughly 50% of which are singletons, and 9.5% to 15% rests with the top ten. Findings and caveats of the study: From stable hyperthyroidism, ophthalmopathy was set apart by a 13 V-J model.

The V gene's germline CDR1 is MNHNS and CDR2 SASEGT. CDR3 length: 15 amino acids. V shed 2 bases and J shed 0 bases, with 11 bases lying between them. Sequencing was done on a sample of blood. The clonotype comes from a woman in her 30s with Graves' ophthalmopathy. This chain uses TRBV6-1 with TRBJ2-7; unclear D gene. The CDR3 sequence: CASSEWVSDSYEQYF. CDR3 nucleotides: TGTGCCAGCAGTGAATGGGTCAGCGACTCCTACGAGCAGTACTTC.